This TCR beta chain derives from a study of PD-1 blockade in classical Hodgkin lymphoma. Study-wide background: Nivolumab was administered to patients intravenously at 3 mg/kg every 2 weeks.

The germline gives CDR1 LNHDA, CDR2 SQIVND (reference sequence). V was pared by 3 bases and J by 3 bases, with 2 bases of the junction left unmatched. This CDR3 contains 13 residues. The table came from immunoSEQ multiplex PCR; TCRdb's copy has only in-frame clones and leaves some out. This sample has over 50,000 clones, with roughly 80% found just once. Each patient's relapse followed autologous stem cell transplantation, and brentuximab vedotin exposure varied. This clone was seen ten or more times. Antigen specificity is unknown. Points from the study as a whole: Complete responders had baseline diversity similar to newly diagnosed patients. The study reported lower baseline TCR diversity in newly diagnosed patients than in healthy donors. Differences between repertoires have undefined causes, possibly disease activity or prior therapy.

The specimen was peripheral blood mononuclear cells (PBMCs), collected at baseline. J is TRBJ2-7 and V is TRBV19; 7 bases are shared with TRBD2. The clonotype comes from a human donor with classical Hodgkin lymphoma. The CDR3 spells CASSIGGGYEQYF. CDR3 nucleotide sequence: TGTGCCAGTAGTATCGGCGGGGGCTACGAGCAGTACTTC.